This TCR beta chain was sequenced during a study of immune evolution from preneoplasia to lung adenocarcinoma. Libraries were prepared by immunoSEQ multiplex PCR; TCRdb keeps only in-frame clonotypes and omits some of them. The sample includes roughly 4,200 clones, 86% of them seen just once. The CDR3 contains 18 residues. The V and J ends lost 4 bases and 2 bases respectively, with 19 bases between them. Germline CDR1 and CDR2: SGHNT and YYREEE (reference sequence). Source material: FFPE minimally invasive lung adenocarcinoma tissue. This chain connects TRBV5-4 to TRBJ2-6, with D possibly being TRBD2 (7 bases). The receptor's source is a person between 65 and 79 years old with lung adenocarcinoma. CDR3: CASSAPGGSYPGANVLTF. As DNA, the CDR3 is TGTGCCAGCAGCGCCCCGGGGGGCTCCTATCCTGGGGCCAACGTCCTGACTTTC.